Included here is one T cell receptor beta chain sequence, with context. This clone was found once. What this receptor recognizes is not known. Base quality data are lacking; no much larger clone is found one base away. From cysteine to phenylalanine, the CDR3 is 19 amino acids long. Only the CDR3 part of the read is kept: 57 bases, read in frame from the first base. The sample originates from a study of blood T cell repertoires in COVID-19 (dated by TCRdb to about 2020). With respect to the entire study: Collaborator samples came from the United States, Italy and Spain and covered acute and convalescent phases of COVID-19. The material from the prospective study consisted of cDNA or gDNA derived from T cells, B-cell-depleted T cells, or PBMCs. The samples were drawn from two sources: the first 160 participants of the ongoing ImmuneRACE study, and fewer than 1,500 subjects contributed by 6 global collaborators. Nearly every sample came with metadata listing a de-identified subject ID, COVID-19 status, age in years and sex. A freely available public database, intended as a resource for researchers studying the immune response to SARS-CoV-2, is where the repertoires were released. Deeply sampled blood TCRbeta repertoires from subjects exposed to, actively infected with, or recovered from COVID-19 were included in the dataset. Where available, HLA class I and class II types were obtained from metadata supplied by the sample provider rather than from assay-based typing. What the authors observed across the whole study: The amount of clinical and demographic metadata varied by source and participant and was provided uncurated.

The immunoSEQ Assay, a bias-controlled multiplex PCR, was used to amplify TCRbeta CDR3 regions from genomic DNA. The original pipeline was this. The number of nucleated cells in each sample was estimated by amplification of reference gene primers within the assay. Sequence reads were collapsed and filtered to measure the absolute abundance of every unique TCRbeta CDR3 rearrangement. For each sample, productive Simpson clonality was calculated by taking the square root of Simpson's diversity index across productive rearrangements. Drawn from immuneACCESS, this table holds only the in-frame rearrangements with V and J called that TCRdb kept. Clones are partly lost; checked studies trace under half to an unresolved V gene and leave the rest unexplained. V and J calls plus clone size are reproduced from that table; the DNA served to infer D and trimming. The table for this sample lists about 150,000 clones; approximately 86% of them were counted only once. The ten top clones hold 2% to 3% of the sample.

Each collaborating institution followed its own protocols to collect whole blood in K2EDTA tubes. For TCRbeta analysis, collaborators shipped samples as frozen whole blood, isolated PBMCs, or DNA extracted from either of those sample types. Sequencing was performed on peripheral blood. The rearrangement joined TRBV12-2 to TRBJ2-5; the D segment call TRBD1 is taken from the table without a DNA check. TRBV12-2 is a known pseudogene. This clonotype was sampled from a woman in her sixties or seventies with acute or convalescent COVID-19. The CDR3 protein is CASRFSSLVVRQRQETQYF. Read as DNA, the sequence is TGTGCAAGTCGTTTTTCGAGCCTTGTCGTGAGACAGCGCCAAGAGACCCAGTACTTC.